This is a list of T cell receptor beta chains from one sample in a study of T cell responses to AZD1222 COVID-19 vaccine. The repertoire was sequenced with immunoSEQ multiplex PCR; TCRdb's copy has only in-frame clones and lacks some. The table records approximately 190,000 clones, just over 90% of them present only once. Sequencing used peripheral blood, obtained 28 days after the second dose of the MenACWY control vaccine. The source of these receptors is an adult who received the MenACWY meningococcal vaccine as a control. Both conserved end residues are part of each CDR3. The D gene is left open where the match is weak. The listing skips clone size in some rows; elsewhere it reads once, few, many or a size class.

TRBV5-4	-	TRBJ2-3	-	TGTGCCAGCCAAGGGGCAACAGATACGCAGTATTTT	CASQGATDTQYF
TRBV7-9	-	TRBJ2-3	-	TGTGCCAGCAGCCCATGGTTGGGCAGCGGTGGCACAGATACGCAGTATTTT	CASSPWLGSGGTDTQYF
TRBV10-3	TRBD2	TRBJ2-5	-	TGTGCCATCAGTGAGTCGGAGCTCCAAAGCGGGGAAGAGACCCAGTACTTC	CAISESELQSGEETQYF
TRBV7-2	TRBD2	TRBJ2-1	-	TGTGCCAGCAGCTGGGGACTAGCGGGAAACAATGAGCAGTTCTTC	CASSWGLAGNNEQFF
TRBV7-2	-	TRBJ2-1	-	TGTGCCAGCAGCGCAGCCCCCTTTCCTAGGTTCAATGAGCAGTTCTTC	CASSAAPFPRFNEQFF
TRBV7-6	TRBD1	TRBJ2-2	-	TGTGCCAGCAGCTTAGATATCACAGGGGGCTTCACCGGGGAGCTGTTTTTT	CASSLDITGGFTGELFF
TRBV11-3	TRBD1	TRBJ1-2	-	TGTGCCAGCAGCTTAAGGGGGACAGACTATGGCTACACCTTC	CASSLRGTDYGYTF
TRBV6-5	-	TRBJ1-2	once	TGTGCCAGCAGCCTCGACGGTAACTATGGCTACACCTTC	CASSLDGNYGYTF
TRBV28	-	TRBJ1-5	-	TGTGTAATCGGGGGTGCGAGCAATCAGCCCCAGCATTTT	CVIGGASNQPQHF
TRBV7-8	-	TRBJ2-7	-	TGTGCCAGCAGCATACAGGACTACGAGCAGTACTTC	CASSIQDYEQYF